This T cell receptor (beta chain) was observed in a study of identical twins. General study findings and limits: Fewer insertions marked abundant cord blood beta clonotypes; young adult naive trended weakly, memory not at all.

Each CDR3 protein is one row after TCRdb ran MiXCR on the 5' RACE reads. Of about 490,000 distinct CDR3 sequences listed, roughly 15% are singletons. This clonotype occurred many times. The antigen is not known. The germline CDR1 and CDR2 sequences are PRHDT and FYEKMQ (reference sequence). The CDR3 has 12 residues. V lost 4 bases and J lost 8; bases outside the gene matches: 3. The sample also formed part of further work on yellow fever vaccine responses in identical twins.

The V gene is TRBV13, the J gene TRBJ1-2; 8 bases map to TRBD1. The sequencing input was CD4+ T cells sorted from blood. This TCR was recovered from a woman under 30 in good health. CDR3 nucleotides: TGTGCCAGCAGCTCCCGACAGGGGGGCTACACCTTC. It specifies CASSSRQGGYTF.